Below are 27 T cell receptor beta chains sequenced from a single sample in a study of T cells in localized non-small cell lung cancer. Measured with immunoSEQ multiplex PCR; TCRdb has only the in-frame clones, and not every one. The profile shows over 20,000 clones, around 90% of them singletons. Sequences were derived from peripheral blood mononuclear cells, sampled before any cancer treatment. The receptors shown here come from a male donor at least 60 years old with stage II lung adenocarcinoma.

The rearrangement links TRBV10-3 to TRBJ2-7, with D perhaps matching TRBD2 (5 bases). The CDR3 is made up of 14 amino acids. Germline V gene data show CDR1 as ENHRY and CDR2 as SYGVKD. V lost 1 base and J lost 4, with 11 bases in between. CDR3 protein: CAISEYREDYEQYF. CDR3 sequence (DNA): TGTGCCATCAGTGAGTACCGGGAAGATTACGAGCAGTACTTC.

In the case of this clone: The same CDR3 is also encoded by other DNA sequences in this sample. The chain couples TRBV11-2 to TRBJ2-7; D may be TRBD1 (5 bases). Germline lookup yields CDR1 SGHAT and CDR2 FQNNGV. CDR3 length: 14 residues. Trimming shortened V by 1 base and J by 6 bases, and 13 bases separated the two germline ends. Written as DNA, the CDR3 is TGTGCCAGCAGCTTAGTCAGGGCCAGCGCCGAGCAGTACTTC. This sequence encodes CASSLVRASAEQYF.

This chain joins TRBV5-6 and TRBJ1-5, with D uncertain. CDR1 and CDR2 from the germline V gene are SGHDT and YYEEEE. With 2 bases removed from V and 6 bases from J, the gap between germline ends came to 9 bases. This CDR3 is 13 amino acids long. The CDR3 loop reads CASSLGLSQPQHF. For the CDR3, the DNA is TGTGCCAGCAGCTTAGGGCTGTCTCAGCCCCAGCATTTT.

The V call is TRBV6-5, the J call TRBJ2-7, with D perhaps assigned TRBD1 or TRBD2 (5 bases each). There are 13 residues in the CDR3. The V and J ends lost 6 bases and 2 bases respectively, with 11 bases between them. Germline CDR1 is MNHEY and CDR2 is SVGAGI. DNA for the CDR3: TGTGCCAGCAGGCCCGGGACCACCTACGAGCAGTACTTC. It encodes CASRPGTTYEQYF.

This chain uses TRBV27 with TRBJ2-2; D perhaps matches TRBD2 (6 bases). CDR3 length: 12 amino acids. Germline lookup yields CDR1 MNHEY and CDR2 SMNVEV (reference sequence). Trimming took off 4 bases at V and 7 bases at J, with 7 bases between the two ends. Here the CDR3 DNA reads TGTGCCAGCAGTTCCGGGGGCGGGGAGCTGTTTTTT. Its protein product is CASSSGGGELFF.

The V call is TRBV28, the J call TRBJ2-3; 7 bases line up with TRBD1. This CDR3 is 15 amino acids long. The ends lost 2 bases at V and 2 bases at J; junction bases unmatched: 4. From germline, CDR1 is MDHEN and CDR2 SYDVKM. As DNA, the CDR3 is TGTGCCAGCAGTTTAAGGACAGGTGTCACAGATACGCAGTATTTT. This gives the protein CASSLRTGVTDTQYF.

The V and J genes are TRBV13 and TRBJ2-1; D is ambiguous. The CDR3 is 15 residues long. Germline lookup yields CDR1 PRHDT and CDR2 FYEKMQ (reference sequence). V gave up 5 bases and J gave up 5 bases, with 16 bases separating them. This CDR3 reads CASSPLAALNNEQFF. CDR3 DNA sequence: TGTGCCAGCAGCCCCCTCGCGGCGTTGAACAATGAGCAGTTCTTC.

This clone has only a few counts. This chain's CDR3 is CSVLGDRGTQHF. CDR3 DNA: TGCAGCGTTTTAGGGGATAGGGGGACCCAGCATTTT. The rearrangement joins TRBV29-1 to TRBJ1-5; D perhaps matches TRBD1 (6 bases). There are 12 residues in the CDR3. The germline gives CDR1 SQVTM, CDR2 ANQGSEA. V was clipped by 5 bases and J by 11 bases, with 16 bases between them.

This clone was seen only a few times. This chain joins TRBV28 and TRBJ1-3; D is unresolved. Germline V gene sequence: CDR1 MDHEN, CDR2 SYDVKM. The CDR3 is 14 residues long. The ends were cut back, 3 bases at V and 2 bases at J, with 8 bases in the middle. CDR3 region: CASSLSNTGNTIYF. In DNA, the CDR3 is TGTGCCAGCAGTTTGAGCAACACTGGAAACACCATATATTTT.

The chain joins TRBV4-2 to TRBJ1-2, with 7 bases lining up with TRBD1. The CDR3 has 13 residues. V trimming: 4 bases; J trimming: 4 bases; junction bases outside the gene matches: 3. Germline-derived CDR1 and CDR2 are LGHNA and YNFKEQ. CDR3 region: CASSPSGGYGYTF. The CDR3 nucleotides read TGTGCCAGCAGCCCCTCAGGGGGCTATGGCTACACCTTC.

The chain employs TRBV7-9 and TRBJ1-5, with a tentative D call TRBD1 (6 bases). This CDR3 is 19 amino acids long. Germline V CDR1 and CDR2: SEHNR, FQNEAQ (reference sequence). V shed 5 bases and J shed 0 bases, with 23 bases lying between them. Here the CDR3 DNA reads TGTGCCAGCAGCAAAAACCGGGACACAAACCCATATAGCAATCAGCCCCAGCATTTT. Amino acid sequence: CASSKNRDTNPYSNQPQHF.

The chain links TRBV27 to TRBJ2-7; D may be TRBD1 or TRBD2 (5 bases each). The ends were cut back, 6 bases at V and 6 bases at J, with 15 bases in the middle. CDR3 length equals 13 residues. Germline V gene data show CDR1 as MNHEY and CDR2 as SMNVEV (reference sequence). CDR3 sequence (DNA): TGTGCCAGCAGCCGAGGGGACCTCGTCGAGCAGTACTTC. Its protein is CASSRGDLVEQYF.

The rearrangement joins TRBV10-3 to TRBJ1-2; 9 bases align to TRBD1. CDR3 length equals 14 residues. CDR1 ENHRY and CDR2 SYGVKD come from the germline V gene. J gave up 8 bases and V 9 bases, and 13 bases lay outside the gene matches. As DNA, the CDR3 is TGTGCCATTACCCCGCAGGGGACAGGGATGGGCTACACCTTC. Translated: CAITPQGTGMGYTF.

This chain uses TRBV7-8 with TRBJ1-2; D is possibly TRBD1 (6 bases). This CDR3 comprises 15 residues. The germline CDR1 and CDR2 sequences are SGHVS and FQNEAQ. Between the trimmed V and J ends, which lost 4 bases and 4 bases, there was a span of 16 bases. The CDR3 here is CASSSTDSFVYGYTF. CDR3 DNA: TGTGCCAGCAGCTCAACGGACAGTTTCGTCTATGGCTACACCTTC.

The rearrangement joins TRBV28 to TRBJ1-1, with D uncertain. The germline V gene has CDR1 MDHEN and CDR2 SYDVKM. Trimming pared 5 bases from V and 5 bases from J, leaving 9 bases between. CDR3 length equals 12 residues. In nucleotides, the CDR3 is TGTGCCAGCAGTCTGGTAGGGACTGAAGCTTTCTTT. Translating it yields CASSLVGTEAFF.

CDR3 sequence (DNA): TGTGCCAGCAGCTTAGAGGGACTAGGCCCAGAGCAGTTCTTC. Encoded protein: CASSLEGLGPEQFF. The chain employs TRBV7-9 and TRBJ2-1, with 8 bases aligning to TRBD2. Looked up from germline, CDR1 is SEHNR and CDR2 is FQNEAQ (reference sequence). The CDR3 is 14 amino acids. The V and J ends lost 1 base and 10 bases, in that order; junction bases with no gene match: 6.

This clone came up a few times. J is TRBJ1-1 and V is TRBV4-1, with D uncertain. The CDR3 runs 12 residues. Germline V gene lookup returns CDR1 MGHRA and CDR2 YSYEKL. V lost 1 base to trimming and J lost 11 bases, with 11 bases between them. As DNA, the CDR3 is TGCGCCAGCAGCCAAGCTGGCGGCACCGCTTTCTTT. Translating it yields CASSQAGGTAFF.

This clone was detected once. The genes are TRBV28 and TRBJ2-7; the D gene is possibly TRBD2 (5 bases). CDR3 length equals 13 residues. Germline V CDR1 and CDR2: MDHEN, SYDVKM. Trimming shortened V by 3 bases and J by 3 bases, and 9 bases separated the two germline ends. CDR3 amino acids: CASSFERYYEQYF. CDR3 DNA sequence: TGTGCCAGCAGTTTTGAGCGGTACTACGAGCAGTACTTC. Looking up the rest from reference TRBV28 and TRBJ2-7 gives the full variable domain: DVKVTQSSRYLVKRTGEKVFLECVQDMDHENMFWYRQDPGLGLRLIYFSYDVKMKEKGDIPEGYSVSREKKERFSLILESASTNQTSMYLCASSFERYYEQYFGPGTRLTVT.

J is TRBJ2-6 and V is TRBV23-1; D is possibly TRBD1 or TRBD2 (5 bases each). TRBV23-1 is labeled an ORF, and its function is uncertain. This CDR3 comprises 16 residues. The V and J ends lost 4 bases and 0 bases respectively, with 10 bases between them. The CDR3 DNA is TGCGCCAGCAGTCGCAGGGACCGCTCTGGGGCCAACGTCCTGACTTTC. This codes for CASSRRDRSGANVLTF.

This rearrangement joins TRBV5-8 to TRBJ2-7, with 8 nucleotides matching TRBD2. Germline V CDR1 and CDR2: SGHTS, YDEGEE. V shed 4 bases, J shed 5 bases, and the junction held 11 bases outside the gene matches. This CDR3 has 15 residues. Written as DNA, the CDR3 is TGTGCCAGCAGCAAACTGCGGCTAGCGGGTCACGAGCAGTACTTC. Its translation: CASSKLRLAGHEQYF.

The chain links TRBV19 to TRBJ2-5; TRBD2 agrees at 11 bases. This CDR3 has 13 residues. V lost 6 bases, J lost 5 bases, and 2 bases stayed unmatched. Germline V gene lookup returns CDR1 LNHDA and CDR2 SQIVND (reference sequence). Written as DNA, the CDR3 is TGTGCCAGTAGACTAGCGGGAGAGGAGACCCAGTACTTC. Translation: CASRLAGEETQYF.

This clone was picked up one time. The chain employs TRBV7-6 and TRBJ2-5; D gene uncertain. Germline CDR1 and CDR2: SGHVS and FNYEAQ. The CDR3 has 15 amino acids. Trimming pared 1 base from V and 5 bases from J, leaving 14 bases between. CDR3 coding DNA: TGTGCCAGCAGCTTAGTTCCGCAATCACGGGAGACCCAGTACTTC. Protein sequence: CASSLVPQSRETQYF.

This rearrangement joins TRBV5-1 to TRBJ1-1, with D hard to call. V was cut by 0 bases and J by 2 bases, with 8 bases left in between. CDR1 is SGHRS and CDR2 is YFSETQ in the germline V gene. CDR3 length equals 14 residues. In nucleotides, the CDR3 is TGCGCCAGCAGCTTGGTATCCATTAACACTGAAGCTTTCTTT. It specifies CASSLVSINTEAFF.

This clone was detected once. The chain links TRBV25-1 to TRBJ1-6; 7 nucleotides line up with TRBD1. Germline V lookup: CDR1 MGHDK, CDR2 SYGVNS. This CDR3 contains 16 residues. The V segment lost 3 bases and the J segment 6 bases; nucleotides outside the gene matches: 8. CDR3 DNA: TGTGCCAGCAGTGACCCCGTACAGGGGACTAATTCACCCCTCCACTTT. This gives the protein CASSDPVQGTNSPLHF.

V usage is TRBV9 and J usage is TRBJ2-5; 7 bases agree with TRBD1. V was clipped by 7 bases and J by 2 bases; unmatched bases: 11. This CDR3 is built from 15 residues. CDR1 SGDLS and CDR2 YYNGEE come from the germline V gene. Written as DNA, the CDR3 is TGTGCCAGCCAAAAGACAGGGACCTTACAAGAGACCCAGTACTTC. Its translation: CASQKTGTLQETQYF.

DNA of the CDR3: TGTGCCACCAGCAGAGACGACGGCTCCTACAATGAGCAGTTCTTC. Its translation is CATSRDDGSYNEQFF. The chain is built from TRBV15 and TRBJ2-1; D ambiguous. This CDR3 is built from 15 residues. Germline V gene lookup returns CDR1 LNHNV and CDR2 YYDKDF (reference sequence). The V gene lost 0 bases and the J gene lost 0 bases, with 6 bases spanning the gap.

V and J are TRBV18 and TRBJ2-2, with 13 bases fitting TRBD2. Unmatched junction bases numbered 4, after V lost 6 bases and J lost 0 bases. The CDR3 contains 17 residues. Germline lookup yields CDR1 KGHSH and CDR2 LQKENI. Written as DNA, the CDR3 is TGTGCCAGCTCCCGCGGACTAGCGGGAGCGAACACCGGGGAGCTGTTTTTT. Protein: CASSRGLAGANTGELFF.